The clone carrying this T cell receptor beta chain was seen ten or more times. Between roughly 18 and 30 mg of unsorted bulk tissue served as the source from which RNA and DNA were co-extracted. Every tumor sample analyzed contained over 85% viable tumor cells. The CDR3 covers 14 residues. The germline gives CDR1 ENHRY, CDR2 SYGVKD. V was pared by 2 bases and J by 7 bases, with 14 bases between. These data originate in a study of tumor-infiltrating lymphocytes in primary liver carcinoma. Study background: In every tissue type, samples returned a similar yield of roughly 3.65 to 8 million productive TCRbeta reads.

A primer matching the constant region was used to make TCR beta cDNA from approximately 500 ng of total RNA. Amplification in three nested multiplex PCR rounds with slightly modified ARM-PCR gave rise to TCR beta libraries. A C-beta reverse primer was combined with TRBV1-TRBV30 forward primers in the first two PCR rounds, and each round had 10 cycles. TCRdb re-derived calls from the multiplex PCR reads in MiXCR, one entry per CDR3 protein. The table lists about 120,000 distinct CDR3 sequences, around two thirds of them singletons. This TCR derives from an older woman with primary liver carcinoma and hepatitis B virus infection. This chain uses TRBV10-3 with TRBJ1-1; tentatively, D is TRBD1 (5 bases). Sequenced sample: liver tumor tissue from sampling region 1. Described subset: tumor region T1, superior pole. CDR3 region: CAISEAGVQGEAFF. CDR3 bases: TGTGCCATCAGTGAGGCAGGAGTTCAGGGTGAAGCTTTCTTT.